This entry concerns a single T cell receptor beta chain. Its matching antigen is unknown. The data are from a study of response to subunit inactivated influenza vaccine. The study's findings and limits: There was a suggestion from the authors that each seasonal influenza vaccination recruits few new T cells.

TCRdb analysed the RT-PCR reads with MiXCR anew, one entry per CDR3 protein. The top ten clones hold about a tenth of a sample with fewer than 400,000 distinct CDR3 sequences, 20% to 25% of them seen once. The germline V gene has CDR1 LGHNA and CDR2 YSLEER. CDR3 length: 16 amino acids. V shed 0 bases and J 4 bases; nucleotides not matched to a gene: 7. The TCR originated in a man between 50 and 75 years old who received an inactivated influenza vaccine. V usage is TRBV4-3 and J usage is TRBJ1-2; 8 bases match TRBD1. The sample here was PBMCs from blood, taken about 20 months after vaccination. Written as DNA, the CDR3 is TGCGCCAGCAGCCAAGATGATGACAGGGGAACCTATGGCTACACCTTC. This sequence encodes CASSQDDDRGTYGYTF.